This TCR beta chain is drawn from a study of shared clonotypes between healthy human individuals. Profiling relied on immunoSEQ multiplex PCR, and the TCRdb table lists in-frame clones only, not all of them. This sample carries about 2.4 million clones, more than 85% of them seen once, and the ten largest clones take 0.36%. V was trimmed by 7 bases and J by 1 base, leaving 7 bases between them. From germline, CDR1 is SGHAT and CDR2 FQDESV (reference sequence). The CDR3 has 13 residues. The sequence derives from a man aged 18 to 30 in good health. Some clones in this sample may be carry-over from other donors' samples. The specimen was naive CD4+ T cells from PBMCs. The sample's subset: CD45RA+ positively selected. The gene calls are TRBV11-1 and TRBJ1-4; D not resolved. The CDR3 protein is CASTVGTNEKLFF. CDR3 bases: TGTGCCAGCACCGTGGGAACTAATGAAAAACTGTTTTTT.